Each of the 25 T cell receptor beta chains below was sequenced from the same sample in a study of blood T cells in healthy people across ages. Primers used in a second PCR of roughly 6 to 12 cycles were a sample-barcoded 5' primer and a J-beta primer mix. TCRdb reanalysed the 5' RACE reads using MiXCR and keeps one entry per CDR3 protein. The sample carries approximately 800,000 distinct CDR3 sequences, roughly 50% recorded once. Sequencing input: blood. The receptors here all came from a man in his forties in good health.

For the CDR3, the DNA is TGTGCCAGCAGTCCGCCCCTCGGACTAGCCTATGTCCGCGAGCAGTACTTC. It encodes CASSPPLGLAYVREQYF. The J gene is TRBJ2-7, the V gene TRBV28; the match to TRBD2 covers 8 bases. The ends lost 5 bases at V and 6 bases at J; junction bases unmatched: 18. Germline V CDR1 and CDR2: MDHEN, SYDVKM. This CDR3 is 17 amino acids long.

This clonotype has more than one count but fewer than ten. V gene TRBV9 combines with J gene TRBJ2-1, with D possibly being TRBD1 (5 bases). V lost 4 bases and J lost 9, with 26 bases in between. The CDR3 is 17 amino acids. The germline V gene has CDR1 SGDLS and CDR2 YYNGEE. The CDR3 nucleotides read TGTGCCAGCAGCTTAGAAGGCTTAGGACATAATAGCATTGAGCAGTTCTTC. Encoded protein: CASSLEGLGHNSIEQFF.

The chain couples TRBV7-2 to TRBJ1-3, with D unresolved. V lost 4 bases and J lost 7, with 8 bases in between. Germline assignment: CDR1 SGHTA and CDR2 FQGNSA. This CDR3 has 12 residues. In DNA form, the CDR3 reads TGTGCCAGCAGCTCCGAGCGCAACACCATATATTTT. Translating it yields CASSSERNTIYF.

The rearrangement links TRBV27 to TRBJ2-1; 7 bases are a match to TRBD2. V lost 3 bases and J lost 0; bases outside the gene matches: 8. The CDR3 is made up of 17 amino acids. Per germline, CDR1 MNHEY and CDR2 SMNVEV (reference sequence). CDR3 amino acids: CASSFIGTTGSYNEQFF. CDR3 nucleotides: TGTGCCAGCAGTTTTATCGGGACTACCGGCTCCTACAATGAGCAGTTCTTC.

In its sample, this clonotype was seen a few times. At one end the junction does not follow the germline gene, possibly because of a read error. The chain has TRBV7-9 and TRBJ2-1; D might be TRBD1 or TRBD2, each matching 5 bases. The CDR3 has 12 amino acids. CDR1 and CDR2 from the germline V gene are SEHNR and FQNEAQ (reference sequence). This chain's CDR3 is CSSSWGYNEQFF. In DNA form, the CDR3 reads TGTTCCAGCAGCTGGGGGTACAATGAGCAGTTCTTC.

The chain joins TRBV5-1 to TRBJ2-2, with 7 positions matching TRBD2. The V and J ends lost 5 bases and 7 bases, in that order; junction bases with no gene match: 11. Looked up from germline, CDR1 is SGHRS and CDR2 is YFSETQ. This CDR3 region has 15 residues. The chain's CDR3 is CASSDGGSSGGELFF. The CDR3 DNA is TGCGCCAGCAGTGATGGCGGGAGTAGCGGCGGGGAGCTGTTTTTT.

The chain couples TRBV5-1 to TRBJ2-7; D possibly corresponds to TRBD1 (6 bases). Germline assignment: CDR1 SGHRS and CDR2 YFSETQ. The CDR3 spans 16 residues. V lost 4 bases and J lost 4, with 21 bases in between. CDR3: CASSANPGQGAYEQYF. The CDR3 nucleotides read TGCGCCAGCAGCGCCAACCCGGGACAAGGAGCGTACGAGCAGTACTTC.

The chain joins TRBV7-6 to TRBJ2-7, with TRBD2 matching over 11 bases. The V gene's germline CDR1 is SGHVS and CDR2 FNYEAQ. Trimming at V came to 2 bases and at J to 7 bases, leaving 13 bases not matched to a gene. This CDR3 is built from 17 residues. CDR3: CASSLTASGLAAGEQYF. CDR3 coding DNA: TGTGCCAGCAGCTTAACGGCCTCGGGACTAGCGGCGGGGGAGCAGTACTTC. Based on the CDR3 plus reference TRBV7-6 and TRBJ2-7, the full variable domain is GAGVSQSPRYKVTKRGQDVALRCDPISGHVSLYWYRQALGQGPEFLTYFNYEAQQDKSGLPNDRFSAERPEGSISTLTIQRTEQRDSAMYRCASSLTASGLAAGEQYFGPGTRLTVT.

V and J are TRBV12-3 or TRBV12-4 and TRBJ2-3; D not resolved. Trimming removed 3 bases at V and 2 bases at J, with 9 bases between. The CDR3 runs to 14 residues. CDR3 sequence reads: CASSLNPHTDTQYF. The CDR3 region has the DNA TGTGCCAGCAGTTTGAACCCACACACAGATACGCAGTATTTT.

This clonotype appeared a single time. The chain is built from TRBV7-8 and TRBJ2-7; the D is unclear. V lost 3 bases and J 2 bases, leaving 14 bases between the germline ends. CDR1 and CDR2 from the germline V gene are SGHVS and FQNEAQ. The CDR3 consists of 15 residues. The CDR3 here is CASSLVRTEAYEQYF. CDR3 coding DNA: TGTGCCAGCAGCTTGGTTCGAACGGAAGCCTACGAGCAGTACTTC.

Here the CDR3 DNA reads TGTGCTAGTGGAACATTTGCCGGGGAGCTGTTTTTT. Amino acid sequence: CASGTFAGELFF. The chain joins TRBV12-5 to TRBJ2-2; D remains ambiguous. Germline CDR1 is LGHNT and CDR2 is FRNRAP. The V and J ends lost 6 bases and 6 bases respectively, with 8 bases between them. CDR3 length equals 12 residues.

This clonotype was counted a few times. The CDR3 region has the DNA TGCGCCAGCAGCTCCCGCCAGGGGCGAAACATTCAGTACTTC. Protein: CASSSRQGRNIQYF. The genes are TRBV5-1 and TRBJ2-4, with D possibly matching TRBD1 (6 bases). Per the germline V gene, CDR1 is SGHRS and CDR2 is YFSETQ. Trimming shortened V by 3 bases and J by 6 bases, and 13 bases separated the two germline ends. The CDR3 covers 14 residues.

The V and J genes are TRBV20-1 and TRBJ1-1; no clear D. Germline CDR1 reads DFQATT; CDR2 reads SNEGSKA (reference sequence). The CDR3 spans 13 residues. Trimming removed 8 bases from V and 1 base from J, with 14 bases in between. CDR3 loop: CSSTFSGNTEAFF. The CDR3 DNA reads TGCAGTTCAACGTTTTCAGGGAACACTGAAGCTTTCTTT.

The chain links TRBV11-3 to TRBJ2-2, with D hard to call. The germline V and J ends were trimmed by 5 bases and 1 base, with 14 bases remaining between them. In germline, CDR1 is SGHNT, CDR2 YENEEA. The CDR3 runs 16 residues. CDR3 DNA: TGTGCCAGCAGCCTCTCTATAGCTTTGAACACCGGGGAGCTGTTTTTT. It encodes CASSLSIALNTGELFF.

This clonotype has more than one count but fewer than ten. The chain has TRBV2 and TRBJ2-5; no clear D gene. The CDR3 runs 11 residues. V was trimmed by 1 base and J by 11 bases, leaving 8 bases between them. From germline, CDR1 is SNHLY and CDR2 FYNNEI. The CDR3 DNA is TGTGCCAGCAGTGAAGGGGCCCAACAGTACTTC. It specifies CASSEGAQQYF.

The rearrangement links TRBV11-2 to TRBJ2-4, with a weak D call TRBD1 (5 bases). The better agreement between TRBJ2-7 and the DNA end casts doubt on the J call. This CDR3 spans 15 amino acids. CDR1 SGHAT and CDR2 FQNNGV come from the germline V gene. This CDR3 reads CASSLDAGPSYEQYF. The CDR3 nucleotides are TGTGCCAGCAGCTTAGACGCAGGGCCCTCCTACGAGCAGTACTTC.

This clonotype was seen a few times. The gene calls are TRBV28 and TRBJ2-5; 10 bases align to TRBD2. From germline, CDR1 is MDHEN and CDR2 SYDVKM. Unmatched junction bases numbered 11, after V lost 2 bases and J lost 11 bases. The CDR3 consists of 15 residues. The CDR3 DNA sequence: TGTGCCAGCAGTTTAGGCGCTAGCGGGAGTGCTCAGCAGTACTTC. As protein: CASSLGASGSAQQYF.

This clonotype occurred once. This chain uses TRBV4-3 with TRBJ1-5, with 9 bases aligning to TRBD1. Germline V CDR1 and CDR2: LGHNA, YSLEER. V dropped 0 bases and J dropped 6; count of bases not matched to a gene: 12. The CDR3 is 18 amino acids. Here the CDR3 DNA reads TGCGCCAGCAGCCAAGATCCCCCGACAGGGGGGGTGGGTCAGCCCCAGCATTTT. It translates to CASSQDPPTGGVGQPQHF.

The rearrangement links TRBV19 to TRBJ2-5; TRBD2 matches at 10 bases. The CDR3 is made up of 15 amino acids. The V gene end was trimmed by 5 bases and the J gene end by 5 bases; junction bases not matched to a gene: 8. Germline assignment: CDR1 LNHDA and CDR2 SQIVND (reference sequence). In nucleotides, the CDR3 is TGTGCCAGTAGTGCCCCGGGACTAGCGTATGAGACCCAGTACTTC. Translation: CASSAPGLAYETQYF.

This rearrangement joins TRBV24-1 to TRBJ2-3; 7 bases map to TRBD1. The junction had 8 bases not matched to a gene; V was cut back by 9 bases and J by 0 bases. Germline values: CDR1 KGHDR, CDR2 SFDVKD. The CDR3 runs 15 residues. The CDR3 spells CATSGQSASTDTQYF. The DNA for the CDR3 is TGTGCCACCTCGGGACAGTCAGCTAGCACAGATACGCAGTATTTT.

The chain links TRBV5-1 to TRBJ1-1; D call uncertain. Germline CDR1 SGHRS, CDR2 YFSETQ. V gave up 2 bases and J gave up 1 base, with 12 bases separating them. The CDR3 runs to 15 residues. In DNA, the CDR3 is TGCGCCAGCAGCTTATCTCAGGCAGGGAACACTGAAGCTTTCTTT. This codes for CASSLSQAGNTEAFF.

V is TRBV20-1 and J is TRBJ1-2; 7 bases fit TRBD1. The V gene end was trimmed by 3 bases and the J gene end by 3 bases; junction bases not matched to a gene: 4. Looked up from germline, CDR1 is DFQATT and CDR2 is SNEGSKA (reference sequence). The CDR3 spans 13 residues. The CDR3 here is CSASDREDYGYTF. The CDR3 DNA sequence: TGCAGTGCTAGCGACAGGGAGGACTATGGCTACACCTTC.

V and J are TRBV4-1 and TRBJ1-4; D remains unclear. The V end lost 0 bases, the J end lost 5 bases, and 22 bases lay between the germline ends. The CDR3 sequence is 19 residues long. Germline V gene lookup returns CDR1 MGHRA and CDR2 YSYEKL. As DNA, the CDR3 is TGCGCCAGCAGCCAAGATATGTTTGAAGGCGCAAGGGCCAATGAAAAACTGTTTTTT. This translates into CASSQDMFEGARANEKLFF.

V usage is TRBV6-2 or TRBV6-3 and J usage is TRBJ2-1; D may match TRBD1 or TRBD2 (5 bases each). The CDR3 covers 14 residues. Germline assignment: CDR1 MNHEY and CDR2 SVGEGT. V lost 6 bases and J lost 10, with 19 bases in between. CDR3 bases: TGTGCCAGCAGCTACGGCGCCCGGGGCGGAGAGCAGTTCTTC. Translation: CASSYGARGGEQFF.

This chain uses TRBV20-1 with TRBJ2-1; 13 nucleotides match TRBD2. The assigned J gene may be wrong: the sequence end matches TRBJ2-7 better. Germline assignment: CDR1 DFQATT and CDR2 SNEGSKA (reference sequence). The CDR3 spans 16 residues. The CDR3 bases are TGCAGTGCCCGGACTAGCGGGAGCGGAACCTACAATGAGCAGTACTTC. Amino acids: CSARTSGSGTYNEQYF.